This T cell receptor beta chain was recorded in a study of breast tumors, draining lymph nodes, adjacent tissues. TCRdb re-analysed the multiplex PCR reads in MiXCR, keeping a single row per CDR3 protein. In the table there are over 70,000 distinct CDR3 sequences, over 25% of which are singletons. Samples came from axillary lymph nodes draining the breast cancer. CDR3 length: 13 amino acids. Germline values: CDR1 MNHEY, CDR2 SVGAGI. Trimming removed 6 bases from V and 9 bases from J; junction bases left unmatched: 8. General study findings and limits: Findings are consistent with lymph node origin and intratumoral expansion of most tumor T cells. Data only fit, rather than demonstrated, lymph node origin of most tumor T cells. Tumor TCR diversity was below lymph nodes but above nontumor tissue.

As regards this clonotype: Antigen: not known.

Sequencing used axillary lymph node tissue. The sequence was collected from a female donor with breast cancer. Some clones in this sample may be carry-over from other donors' samples. V is TRBV6-5 and J is TRBJ1-1, with 9 nucleotides matching TRBD1. For the CDR3, the DNA is TGTGCCAGCAGAGATACAGGGGGCCCCCAAGCTTTCTTT. This encodes CASRDTGGPQAFF.